This TCR beta chain was sequenced in a study of early T cells in non-severe SARS-CoV-2 infection. Study-wide context: Chains were unpaired, as sequencing was done on bulk RNA from unsorted whole blood. Study-level findings and limits: Clonotype matching in VDJdb favored anti-spike CD8 responses and did not capture private and CD4 specificities.

This clonotype came up a few times. The target antigen is unknown. cDNA molecules, individually, were tagged with unique molecular identifiers. TCRdb analysed the 5' RACE reads with MiXCR anew, one entry per CDR3 protein. The sample carries 45,000 to 60,000 distinct CDR3 sequences, 10% recorded once. Trimming pared 2 bases from V and 1 base from J, leaving 9 bases between. The CDR3 is made up of 15 amino acids. Germline lookup yields CDR1 SGHTA and CDR2 FQGTGA. The chain is built from TRBV7-3 and TRBJ2-1; D may match TRBD1 or TRBD2 (6 bases each). The receptor's source is an adult who was a healthcare worker with PCR-confirmed SARS-CoV-2 infection or an uninfected control (not recorded which). Sample: whole blood. In nucleotides, the CDR3 is TGTGCCAGCAGCTTAGCGGGGACATCCTACAATGAGCAGTTCTTC. The encoded protein is CASSLAGTSYNEQFF.